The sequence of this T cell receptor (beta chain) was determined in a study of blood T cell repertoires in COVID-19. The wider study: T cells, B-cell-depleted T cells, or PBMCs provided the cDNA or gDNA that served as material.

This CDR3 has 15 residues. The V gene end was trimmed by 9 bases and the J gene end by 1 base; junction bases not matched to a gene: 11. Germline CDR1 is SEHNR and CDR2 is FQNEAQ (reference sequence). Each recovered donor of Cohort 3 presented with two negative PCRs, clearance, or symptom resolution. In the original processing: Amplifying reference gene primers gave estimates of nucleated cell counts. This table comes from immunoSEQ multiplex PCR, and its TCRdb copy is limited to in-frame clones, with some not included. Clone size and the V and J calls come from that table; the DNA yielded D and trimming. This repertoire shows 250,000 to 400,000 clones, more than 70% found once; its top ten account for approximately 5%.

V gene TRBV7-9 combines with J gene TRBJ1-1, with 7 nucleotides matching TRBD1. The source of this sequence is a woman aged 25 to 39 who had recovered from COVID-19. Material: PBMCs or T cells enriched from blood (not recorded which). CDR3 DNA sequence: TGTGCCAGTACGCTCCCAACAGGGGAGAACACTGAAGCTTTCTTT. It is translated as CASTLPTGENTEAFF.